One T cell receptor beta chain is described in this entry. This sample stems from a study of shared clonotypes between healthy human individuals. CDR3 size: 14 residues. Deletions cut 8 bases from V and 3 bases from J, with 17 bases between. From germline, CDR1 is SNHLY and CDR2 FYNNEI. In the study's own analysis: As immunoSEQ supplied junction-only sequences (without quality scores), filtering differed. The data were produced by immunoSEQ multiplex PCR, yet TCRdb's version contains in-frame clones alone and is incomplete. The D gene and trimming were derived from the DNA, and the V and J assignments and clone size from that table. The data hold 180,000 or so clones, with about 93% observed a single time.

The sequenced sample consisted of naive CD4+ T cells sorted from blood. Subset of the sample: CD45RA+ positively selected. V and J are TRBV2 and TRBJ2-7; a weak D match, TRBD1 (6 bases). The TCR was taken from a woman aged 25 to 39 in good health. The CDR3 region is CASHGQPGLYEQYF. Written as DNA, the CDR3 is TGTGCCAGCCACGGACAGCCGGGCCTCTACGAGCAGTACTTC. Combining the CDR3 with reference TRBV2 and TRBJ2-7 gives the whole variable domain EPEVTQTPSHQVTQMGQEVILRCVPISNHLYFYWYRQILGQKVEFLVSFYNNEISEKSEIFDDQFSVERPDGSNFTLKIRSTKLEDSAMYFCASHGQPGLYEQYFGPGTRLTVT.